This T cell receptor beta chain was found in a study of shared clonotypes between healthy human individuals. Sequencing used immunoSEQ multiplex PCR; TCRdb keeps in-frame clones, though not all of them. The sample yields about 800,000 clones, roughly 96% seen once. CD8 cells regarded as naive lacked CD45RO, were positively chosen for CCR7, and omitted terminally differentiated effector memory CD45RA+ cells. Trimming pared 2 bases from V and 2 bases from J, leaving 8 bases between. From germline, CDR1 is SGHRS and CDR2 YFSETQ. The CDR3 covers 13 residues. Input material: naive CD8+ T cells sorted from blood. This TCR derives from a young man in good health. The J gene is TRBJ2-7, the V gene TRBV5-1, with D possibly called TRBD1 or TRBD2 (5 bases each). The CDR3 loop reads CASSFWGPYEQYF. CDR3 nucleotide sequence: TGCGCCAGCAGCTTTTGGGGACCCTACGAGCAGTACTTC.